One and the same sample provided the 14 T cell receptor beta chains below, sequenced in a study of cytomegalovirus exposure and HLA in healthy donors. Researchers ran the PCR with 60 Vbeta and 13 Jbeta primers. The data were produced by immunoSEQ multiplex PCR, yet TCRdb's version contains in-frame clones alone and is incomplete. The table includes some 200,000 clones, almost 70% detected once. The sample was PBMCs. The receptor source for this set is a man aged 35 to 55 in good health and CMV-seropositive.

The genes are TRBV6-5 and TRBJ1-4, with D possibly matching TRBD1 (5 bases). There are 14 residues in the CDR3. Trimming stripped 7 bases from V and 3 bases from J, with 12 bases between. Germline V gene data show CDR1 as MNHEY and CDR2 as SVGAGI. The chain's CDR3 is CASTGGAANEKLFF. The CDR3 nucleotides read TGTGCCAGCACTGGCGGGGCGGCTAATGAAAAACTGTTTTTT.

The rearrangement links TRBV7-9 to TRBJ2-1, with D possibly matching TRBD2 (6 bases). V lost 3 bases and J 2 bases, leaving 8 bases between the germline ends. From germline, CDR1 is SEHNR and CDR2 FQNEAQ (reference sequence). This CDR3 comprises 14 residues. The CDR3 protein is CASSFTGAYNEQFF. CDR3 DNA sequence: TGTGCCAGCAGCTTCACGGGGGCCTACAATGAGCAGTTCTTC. The entire variable domain, with the rest obtained from reference TRBV7-9 and TRBJ2-1, is as follows: DTGVSQNPRHKITKRGQNVTFRCDPISEHNRLYWYRQTLGQGPEFLTYFQNEAQLEKSRLLSDRFSAERPKGSFSTLEIQRTEQGDSAMYLCASSFTGAYNEQFFGPGTRLTVL.

This clone has a single count. The genes are TRBV5-4 and TRBJ1-2; 7 nucleotides agree with TRBD1. V was clipped by 0 bases and J by 8 bases; unmatched bases: 4. The CDR3 has 13 amino acids. Germline-derived CDR1 and CDR2 are SGHNT and YYREEE (reference sequence). CDR3 nucleotides: TGTGCCAGCAGCTTGGAACCAGGGGGAGGCTACACCTTC. As protein: CASSLEPGGGYTF.

This clone was seen a few times. The CDR3 nucleotides are TGTGCCAGCAGCCAAGAGGGACAGGAATATAACTACGAGCAGTACTTC. It specifies CASSQEGQEYNYEQYF. The chain links TRBV4-2 to TRBJ2-7; 8 bases align to TRBD1. Germline V gene lookup returns CDR1 LGHNA and CDR2 YNFKEQ. The V and J ends lost 0 bases and 3 bases, in that order; junction bases with no gene match: 7. CDR3 length equals 16 residues.

The chain carries TRBV28 and TRBJ2-7, with D possibly TRBD2 on 5 matching bases. Trimming removed 6 bases from V and 6 bases from J, with 9 bases in between. Germline lookup yields CDR1 MDHEN and CDR2 SYDVKM. CDR3 length equals 11 residues. DNA of the CDR3: TGTGCCAGCAGCTTCGAGGGCGAGCAGTACTTC. The encoded protein is CASSFEGEQYF.

The J gene is TRBJ1-3, the V gene TRBV7-2, with 12 bases aligning to TRBD1. Germline V gene sequence: CDR1 SGHTA, CDR2 FQGNSA. The CDR3 runs 17 residues. Unmatched junction bases numbered 8, after V lost 5 bases and J lost 3 bases. In DNA form, the CDR3 reads TGTGCCAGCAGCCCGGGACAGGGGGCAAGAAGTGGAAACACCATATATTTT. Amino acids: CASSPGQGARSGNTIYF.

This sequence joins TRBV7-6 and TRBJ2-7; possibly TRBD2 for D (6 bases). Trimming took 1 base from V and 7 from J, leaving 14 bases between them. This CDR3 region has 14 residues. The germline V gene encodes CDR1 SGHVS and CDR2 FNYEAQ. The CDR3 reads CASSLGTGLREQYF. As DNA, the CDR3 is TGTGCCAGCAGCTTAGGAACGGGACTGAGGGAGCAGTACTTC.

The chain has TRBV5-4 and TRBJ1-1, with 9 bases lining up with TRBD1. The germline CDR1 and CDR2 sequences are SGHNT and YYREEE (reference sequence). CDR3 length: 15 amino acids. Trimming removed 4 bases from V and 5 bases from J; junction bases left unmatched: 9. In nucleotides, the CDR3 is TGTGCCAGCAGCCTATACACAGGGGGCGGTACTGAAGCTTTCTTT. Amino acid sequence: CASSLYTGGGTEAFF.

This clone was observed a few times. CDR3 loop: CASSLGTKNTGELFF. In DNA form, the CDR3 reads TGCGCCAGCAGCCTCGGGACAAAGAACACCGGGGAGCTGTTTTTT. The chain recombines TRBV5-1 with TRBJ2-2; maybe TRBD1 (6 bases). Germline CDR1 and CDR2: SGHRS and YFSETQ. V shed 4 bases and J shed 1 base, with 11 bases lying between them. This CDR3 has 15 amino acids. Using reference TRBV5-1 and TRBJ2-2 for the parts outside the CDR3, the full variable domain is KAGVTQTPRYLIKTRGQQVTLSCSPISGHRSVSWYQQTPGQGLQFLFEYFSETQRNKGNFPGRFSGRQFSNSRSEMNVSTLELGDSALYLCASSLGTKNTGELFFGEGSRLTVL.

This rearrangement joins TRBV28 to TRBJ2-3; 7 positions agree with TRBD1. In germline, CDR1 is MDHEN, CDR2 SYDVKM. Trimming took 4 bases from V and 5 from J; bases not matched to a gene: 12. The CDR3 extends over 16 amino acids. CDR3 nucleotide sequence: TGTGCCAGCAGTTACAGGGGCTCGGGCGTGCGAGATACGCAGTATTTT. It yields the protein CASSYRGSGVRDTQYF.

The chain links TRBV27 to TRBJ1-2, with 10 positions matching TRBD1. Unmatched junction bases numbered 3, after V lost 5 bases and J lost 3 bases. CDR3 length: 14 residues. The germline CDR1 and CDR2 sequences are MNHEY and SMNVEV (reference sequence). CDR3 residues: CASSDRGPYYGYTF. The CDR3 region has the DNA TGTGCCAGCAGTGACAGGGGGCCTTACTATGGCTACACCTTC.

The V call is TRBV9, the J call TRBJ2-7; the match to TRBD1 covers 9 bases. V lost 4 bases and J lost 5; bases outside the gene matches: 7. The CDR3 is made up of 14 amino acids. Germline V gene data show CDR1 as SGDLS and CDR2 as YYNGEE. The CDR3 protein is CASSFRDRVDEQYF. The CDR3 DNA is TGTGCCAGCAGCTTCCGGGACAGGGTTGACGAGCAGTACTTC.

V and J are TRBV7-2 and TRBJ2-7, with D possibly being TRBD2 (6 bases). V gave up 5 bases and J gave up 6 bases, with 14 bases separating them. The CDR3 sequence is 13 residues long. In germline, CDR1 is SGHTA, CDR2 FQGNSA. CDR3 protein: CASSREMELEQYF. The CDR3 region has the DNA TGTGCCAGCAGCCGGGAGATGGAACTCGAGCAGTACTTC.

The rearrangement joins TRBV10-3 to TRBJ2-1, with 10 bases fitting TRBD2. The ends lost 0 bases at V and 3 bases at J; junction bases unmatched: 8. Per the germline V gene, CDR1 is ENHRY and CDR2 is SYGVKD. The CDR3 length is 18 residues. CDR3 in amino acids: CAISESGASGGVYNEQFF. CDR3 nucleotide sequence: TGTGCCATCAGTGAGTCTGGGGCTAGCGGGGGTGTCTACAATGAGCAGTTCTTC.